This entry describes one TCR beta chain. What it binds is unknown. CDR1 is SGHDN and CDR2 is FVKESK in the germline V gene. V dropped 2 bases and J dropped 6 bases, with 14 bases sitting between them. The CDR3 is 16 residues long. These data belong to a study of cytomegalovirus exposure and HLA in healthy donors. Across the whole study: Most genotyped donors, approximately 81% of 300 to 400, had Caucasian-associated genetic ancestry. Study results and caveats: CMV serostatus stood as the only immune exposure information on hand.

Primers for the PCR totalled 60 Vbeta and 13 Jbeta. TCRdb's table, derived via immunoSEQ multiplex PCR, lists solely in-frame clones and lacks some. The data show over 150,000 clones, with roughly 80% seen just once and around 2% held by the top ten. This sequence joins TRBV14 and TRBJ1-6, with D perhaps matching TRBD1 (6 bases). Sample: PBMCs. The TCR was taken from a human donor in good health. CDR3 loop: CASSQYLGGTNSPLHF. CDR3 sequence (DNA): TGTGCCAGCAGCCAATATCTAGGGGGAACTAATTCACCCCTCCACTTT.